The rows below give T cell receptor beta chains drawn from one sample of a study of neurological immune-mediated disorders. MiXCR, run by TCRdb on the 5' RACE reads, gives a single entry per CDR3 protein. The sample has 50,000 or so distinct CDR3 sequences, approximately 14% seen once. Sequenced sample: PBMCs. The receptor source for this set is a male donor with HTLV-1-associated myelopathy (HAM/TSP). Each CDR3 is given with its conserved first and last residue. A D gene is named only where the DNA matches it firmly. Some rows have no size entry. The others give once, few or many, or a class for an expanded clone.

CDR3aa,CDR3nt,abundance,d_gene,v_gene,j_gene
CASSKTGVPDTQYF,TGCGCCAGCAGTAAGACGGGGGTCCCAGATACGCAGTATTTT,many,.,TRBV5-1,TRBJ2-3
CASRTEGLSYNSPLHF,TGTGCCAGCAGGACCGAGGGCCTCTCCTATAATTCACCCCTCCACTTT,.,.,TRBV7-2,TRBJ1-6
CATSDSTGRAYNEQFF,TGTGCCACCAGTGATTCTACAGGGAGGGCCTACAATGAGCAGTTCTTC,many,.,TRBV24-1,TRBJ2-1
CASSPSGNQPQHF,TGTGCCAGCAGCCCTAGTGGGAATCAGCCCCAGCATTTT,many,.,TRBV7-8,TRBJ1-5
CASSQEGPGQLNTEAFF,TGTGCCAGCAGCCAAGAAGGACCTGGACAGCTGAACACTGAAGCTTTCTTT,many,.,TRBV14,TRBJ1-1
CSAGRFGSYNEQFF,TGCAGTGCCGGGAGGTTCGGATCCTACAATGAGCAGTTCTTC,many,TRBD2,TRBV20-1,TRBJ2-1
CASSLGDKNSPLHF,TGTGCCAGCAGTTTGGGGGACAAGAATTCACCCCTCCACTTT,many,.,TRBV7-3,TRBJ1-6
CASSSTPRGGRGRSEQYF,TGTGCCAGCAGCTCAACCCCGAGGGGGGGCAGGGGGCGTAGCGAGCAGTACTTC,many,.,TRBV7-6,TRBJ2-7
CASGGYTQYF,TGTGCTAGCGGGGGGTATACCCAGTACTTC,many,TRBD2,TRBV28,TRBJ2-5
CASSGRGRGQRLNTEAFF,TGTGCCAGCAGCGGAAGGGGTAGGGGACAGAGGTTAAACACTGAAGCTTTCTTT,many,TRBD1,TRBV7-8,TRBJ1-1
CSATGDSEQFF,TGCAGTGCTACGGGGGATTCTGAGCAGTTCTTC,many,.,TRBV20-1,TRBJ2-1
CASSAFQGLGTEAFF,TGTGCCAGCAGCGCCTTCCAAGGGCTGGGCACTGAAGCTTTCTTT,many,.,TRBV7-2,TRBJ1-1
CASSLDLPSGDTDTQYF,TGTGCCAGCAGCTTAGATCTTCCTAGCGGGGACACAGATACGCAGTATTTT,.,TRBD2,TRBV7-9,TRBJ2-3
CASSQGTEAAYEQYF,TGTGCCAGCAGCCAAGGGACAGAAGCAGCCTACGAGCAGTACTTC,many,.,TRBV4-2,TRBJ2-7
CSASPVNYGYTF,TGCAGTGCTAGTCCGGTGAACTATGGCTACACCTTC,many,.,TRBV20-1,TRBJ1-2
CASRTSGTTGELFF,TGTGCCAGCAGGACTAGCGGAACGACCGGGGAGCTGTTTTTT,many,TRBD2,TRBV7-2,TRBJ2-2
CSVARSLASGRGETQYF,TGCAGCGTCGCAAGGTCCCTAGCGTCTGGGAGGGGGGAGACCCAGTACTTC,.,.,TRBV29-1,TRBJ2-5
CASNSTLHTHDTQYF,TGTGCCAGCAACTCAACCCTCCACACCCACGATACGCAGTATTTT,.,.,TRBV5-5,TRBJ2-3
CASTRGGGSGELFF,TGTGCCAGCACCCGCGGTGGGGGCTCCGGGGAGCTGTTTTTT,many,.,TRBV28,TRBJ2-2
CASSYNAGNEQYF,TGTGCCAGCAGTTACAACGCAGGGAACGAGCAGTACTTC,many,.,TRBV6-5,TRBJ2-7
CSVKDRGSYNEQFF,TGCAGCGTGAAAGACAGGGGCTCCTACAATGAGCAGTTCTTC,few,TRBD1,TRBV29-1,TRBJ2-1
CSARGTSPNHVYEQYF,TGCAGTGCTAGAGGGACTAGCCCAAACCACGTCTACGAGCAGTACTTC,many,TRBD2,TRBV20-1,TRBJ2-7
CASSLEVSGPEEGYNSPLHF,TGTGCCAGCAGCTTAGAGGTAAGCGGGCCAGAAGAAGGCTATAATTCACCCCTCCACTTT,many,.,TRBV7-9,TRBJ1-6
CASSLAVASGIYEQYF,TGTGCCAGCAGCTTGGCAGTCGCGAGCGGGATCTACGAGCAGTACTTC,many,TRBD2,TRBV5-6,TRBJ2-7
CASSPDSNSPLHF,TGTGCCAGCAGCCCCGATTCAAATTCACCCCTCCACTTT,medium-sized,.,TRBV7-2,TRBJ1-6
CSARADDRKAFF,TGCAGTGCTAGGGCAGACGACCGTAAGGCTTTCTTT,many,.,TRBV20-1,TRBJ1-1
CSAREGTSGGGLDTQYF,TGCAGTGCTAGGGAGGGCACTAGCGGGGGGGGATTAGATACGCAGTATTTT,medium-sized,TRBD2,TRBV20-1,TRBJ2-3